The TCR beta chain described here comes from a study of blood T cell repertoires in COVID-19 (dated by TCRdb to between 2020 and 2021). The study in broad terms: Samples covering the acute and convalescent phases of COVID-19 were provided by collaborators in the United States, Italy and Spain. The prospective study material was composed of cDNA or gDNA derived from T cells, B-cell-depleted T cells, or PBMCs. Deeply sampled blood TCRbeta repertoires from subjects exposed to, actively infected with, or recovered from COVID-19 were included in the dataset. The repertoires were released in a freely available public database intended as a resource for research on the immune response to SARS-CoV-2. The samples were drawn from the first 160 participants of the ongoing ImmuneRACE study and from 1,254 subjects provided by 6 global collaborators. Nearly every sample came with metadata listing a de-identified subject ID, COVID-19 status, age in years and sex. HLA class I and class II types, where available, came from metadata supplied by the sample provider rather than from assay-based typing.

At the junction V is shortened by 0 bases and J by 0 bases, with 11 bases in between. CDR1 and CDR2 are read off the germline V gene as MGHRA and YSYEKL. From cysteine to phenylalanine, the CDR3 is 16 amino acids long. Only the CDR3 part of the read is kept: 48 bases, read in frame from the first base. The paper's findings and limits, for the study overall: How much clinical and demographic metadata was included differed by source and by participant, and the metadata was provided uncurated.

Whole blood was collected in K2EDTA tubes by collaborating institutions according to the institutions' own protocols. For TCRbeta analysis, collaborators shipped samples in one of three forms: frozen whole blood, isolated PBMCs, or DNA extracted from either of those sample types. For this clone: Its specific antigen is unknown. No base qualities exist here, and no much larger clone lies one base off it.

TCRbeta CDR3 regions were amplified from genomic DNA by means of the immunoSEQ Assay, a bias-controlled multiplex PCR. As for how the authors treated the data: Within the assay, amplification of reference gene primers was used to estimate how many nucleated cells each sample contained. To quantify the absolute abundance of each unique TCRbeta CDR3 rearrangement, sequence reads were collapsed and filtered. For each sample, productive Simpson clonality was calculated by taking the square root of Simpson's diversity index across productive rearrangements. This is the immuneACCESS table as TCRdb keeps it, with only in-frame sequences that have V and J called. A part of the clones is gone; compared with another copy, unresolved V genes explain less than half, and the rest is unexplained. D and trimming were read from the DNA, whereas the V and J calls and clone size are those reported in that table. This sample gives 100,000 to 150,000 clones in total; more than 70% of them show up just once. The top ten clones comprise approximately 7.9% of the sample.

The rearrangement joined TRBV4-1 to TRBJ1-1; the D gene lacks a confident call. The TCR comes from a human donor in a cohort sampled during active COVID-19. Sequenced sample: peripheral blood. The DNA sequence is TGCGCCAGCAGCCAAGAAGGACCGGGGATGAACACTGAAGCTTTCTTT. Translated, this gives CASSQEGPGMNTEAFF.